Listed below are T cell receptor beta chains from one sample, sequenced in a study of blood T cell repertoires in COVID-19. The method was immunoSEQ multiplex PCR; TCRdb's version includes in-frame clones alone and lacks a portion of them. Here the sample spans 90,000 or so clones, more than 75% being singletons. Sequenced: peripheral blood. The receptors here all came from a human donor in a cohort sampled during active COVID-19. Each CDR3 is given with its conserved first and last residue. D genes are given only for firm matches. Clone size appears in some rows only: once, few, many, or a class for an expanded clone.

TRBJ1-2 | NA | NA | TRBV4-3 | CASSQDLRGGAYGYTF | TGCGCCAGCAGCCAAGATCTCCGGGGGGGGGCCTATGGCTACACCTTC
TRBJ2-3 | NA | TRBD1 | TRBV5-4 | CASSAGQEDTQYF | TGTGCCAGCAGCGCGGGACAGGAAGATACGCAGTATTTT
TRBJ1-2 | NA | NA | TRBV12-2 | CASRLDTAGRSYTF | TGTGCAAGTCGCTTAGATACGGCGGGGCGAAGCTACACCTTC
TRBJ2-7 | few | TRBD2 | TRBV6-2/TRBV6-3 | CASSYGRAEQYF | TGTGCCAGCAGTTACGGGAGGGCAGAGCAGTACTTC
TRBJ2-5 | NA | NA | TRBV5-6 | CASSLDQKETQYF | TGTGCCAGCAGCTTGGACCAGAAAGAGACCCAGTACTTC
TRBJ1-2 | NA | TRBD1 | TRBV7-9 | CASSYPGQGNSGYTF | TGTGCCAGCAGCTACCCGGGACAGGGGAATTCCGGCTACACCTTC
TRBJ2-3 | once | TRBD2 | TRBV24-1 | CATSDPGTSGGSTDTQYF | TGTGCCACCAGTGACCCCGGGACTAGCGGGGGTAGCACAGATACGCAGTATTTT
TRBJ1-2 | NA | TRBD1 | TRBV19 | CASGQDPSYTF | TGTGCCAGCGGACAGGACCCCTCCTACACCTTC
TRBJ2-1 | NA | NA | TRBV10-1 | CASSEAGALHSYNEQFF | TGCGCCAGCAGTGAGGCGGGGGCCCTCCACTCCTACAATGAGCAGTTCTTC
TRBJ1-6 | NA | TRBD1 | TRBV28 | CASSPGQGVSPLHF | TGTGCCAGCAGTCCGGGACAGGGAGTCTCACCCCTCCACTTT
TRBJ1-2 | few | NA | TRBV15 | CATSRDRTLGGYTF | TGTGCCACCAGCAGAGATCGGACTTTGGGCGGCTACACCTTC
TRBJ1-6 | NA | TRBD1 | TRBV5-8 | CASSRRDNLRGPSPLHF | TGTGCCAGCAGCCGACGTGACAACCTGAGGGGGCCTTCACCCCTCCACTTT
TRBJ1-5 | once | NA | TRBV15 | CATSSGGGTYNQPQHF | TGTGCCACCAGCAGCGGGGGGGGTACATACAATCAGCCCCAGCATTTT
TRBJ2-7 | NA | NA | TRBV7-7 | CASSLYGEGEQYF | TGTGCCAGCAGCTTATATGGAGAAGGAGAGCAGTACTTC
TRBJ1-2 | NA | TRBD1 | TRBV5-1 | CASSPGQGARYTF | TGCGCCAGCAGCCCCGGACAGGGGGCACGCTACACCTTC
TRBJ1-5 | NA | TRBD1 | TRBV6-1 | CASSEWVTGAWGNQPQHF | TGTGCCAGCAGTGAATGGGTAACAGGGGCCTGGGGCAATCAGCCCCAGCATTTT
TRBJ2-2 | NA | TRBD2 | TRBV2 | CASSSTSGGTGELFF | TGTGCCAGCAGTTCTACTAGCGGGGGGACCGGGGAGCTGTTTTTT
TRBJ2-1 | NA | NA | TRBV4-3 | CASSQDLGLYEQFF | TGCGCCAGCAGCCAAGATCTTGGGCTGTATGAGCAGTTCTTC
TRBJ1-4 | once | NA | TRBV3-1/TRBV3-2 | CASRGGATNEKLFF | TGTGCCAGCAGGGGGGGGGCGACTAATGAAAAACTGTTTTTT
TRBJ1-1 | NA | NA | TRBV5-1 | CASSLGQRLTEAFF | TGCGCCAGCAGCTTGGGGCAGAGGCTCACTGAAGCTTTCTTT